Given below is one T cell receptor (beta chain) in context. This entry comes from a study of blood T cell repertoires in COVID-19. Study in general: Acute and convalescent COVID-19 specimens originated in the United States, Italy and Spain. In each case, the material was cDNA or gDNA derived from T cells, B-cell-depleted T cells, or PBMCs.

This CDR3 comprises 15 residues. The V and J ends lost 2 bases and 0 bases respectively, with 8 bases between them. Germline V gives CDR1 KGHSH, CDR2 LQKENI. Everyone who took part was roughly 18 to 89 years old, and they came from about 23 US areas. Allocation to cohorts depended on clinical history reported by the participants. This table comes from immunoSEQ multiplex PCR, and its TCRdb copy is limited to in-frame clones, with some not included. The table lists around 210,000 clones, 70% to 90% of them singletons. The clonotype originates from a woman younger than 35 who had recovered from COVID-19. The sequencing input was PBMCs or T cells enriched from blood (not recorded which). The chain has TRBV18 and TRBJ1-3; D ambiguous. The chain's CDR3 is CASSPIGVSGNTIYF. Here the CDR3 DNA reads TGTGCCAGCTCACCAATAGGAGTCTCTGGAAACACCATATATTTT.